The 27 T cell receptor beta chains presented below share a single source sample, sequenced in a study of shared T cell receptors in the human thymus. Clones were read by immunoSEQ multiplex PCR, and TCRdb kept only the in-frame ones, dropping some. The table lists 700,000 or so clones, around 85% of them singletons. This same sample was also taken into another study, of human thymus T cells.

Sequences were obtained from thymocytes. The source of these receptors is a girl under three years old with a congenital heart defect.

This chain uses TRBV6-1 with TRBJ2-7; the match to TRBD1 covers 7 bases. The CDR3 is made up of 15 amino acids. CDR1 MNHNS and CDR2 SASEGT come from the germline V gene. After removal of 5 bases from V and 3 bases from J, the junction contained 10 bases not matched to a gene. The CDR3 region has the DNA TGTGCCAGCAGTAAATCGACAGGGATAAACTACGAGCAGTACTTC. Translation: CASSKSTGINYEQYF.

This clone has a handful of counts. This rearrangement joins TRBV29-1 to TRBJ1-1; D perhaps matches TRBD1 (5 bases). The CDR3 is 13 amino acids. The germline CDR1 and CDR2 sequences are SQVTM and ANQGSEA. The V and J ends lost 8 bases and 0 bases respectively, with 13 bases between them. The CDR3 here is CSSLGRLNTEAFF. CDR3 coding DNA: TGCAGCTCCTTGGGGCGGCTGAACACTGAAGCTTTCTTT.

This chain links TRBV18 with TRBJ2-3; D is possibly TRBD1 (6 bases). The CDR3 totals 15 residues. Trimming took 2 bases from V and 6 from J, leaving 15 bases between them. From germline, CDR1 is KGHSH and CDR2 LQKENI. The CDR3 is CASSPNQGPEDTQYF. CDR3 in DNA: TGTGCCAGCTCACCAAACCAGGGGCCGGAGGATACGCAGTATTTT.

The genes are TRBV28 and TRBJ1-4; 8 bases are a match to TRBD1. The CDR3 extends over 17 amino acids. Germline trimming cut 7 bases from V and 0 bases from J; bases unmatched to any gene: 10. Germline V CDR1 and CDR2: MDHEN, SYDVKM. CDR3 DNA: TGTGCCAGCAACAACCGACAGGGGTGGGCAACTAATGAAAAACTGTTTTTT. It codes for CASNNRQGWATNEKLFF.

V usage is TRBV18 and J usage is TRBJ1-2; 11 bases map to TRBD1. The trim removed 0 bases at V and 6 bases at J, leaving 6 bases unmatched. CDR1 is KGHSH and CDR2 is LQKENI in the germline V gene. The CDR3 loop spans 16 amino acids. For the CDR3, the DNA is TGTGCCAGCTCACCACCCGGGACAGGGGGTAGAGATGGCTACACCTTC. Translated: CASSPPGTGGRDGYTF.

The chain recombines TRBV14 with TRBJ2-1; 8 nucleotides line up with TRBD2. From germline, CDR1 is SGHDN and CDR2 FVKESK. This CDR3 contains 15 residues. J was trimmed by 7 bases and V by 1 base; bases with no gene match: 6. The CDR3, as DNA: TGTGCCAGCAGCCAAGCCCCGGGGGGGCGTAATGAGCAGTTCTTC. It encodes CASSQAPGGRNEQFF.

The chain joins TRBV25-1 to TRBJ2-1; 7 nucleotides agree with TRBD2. Losses at the gene ends were 6 bases for V and 6 bases for J; bases not matched to a gene: 11. This CDR3 has 15 amino acids. Germline V gene data show CDR1 as MGHDK and CDR2 as SYGVNS. As DNA, the CDR3 is TGTGCCAGCAGCGGACGGGACTACCGGATCAATGAGCAGTTCTTC. Amino acids: CASSGRDYRINEQFF.

This clone was counted once. V usage is TRBV6-1 and J usage is TRBJ1-4, with 7 positions matching TRBD1. The V segment lost 6 bases and the J segment 6 bases; nucleotides outside the gene matches: 10. Germline CDR1 MNHNS, CDR2 SASEGT. This CDR3 region has 15 residues. CDR3 DNA: TGTGCCAGCAGGGCCACAGGGGCACGATATGAAAAACTGTTTTTT. Translating gives CASRATGARYEKLFF.

The rearrangement links TRBV5-1 to TRBJ1-6; 8 bases match TRBD1. Germline-derived CDR1 and CDR2 are SGHRS and YFSETQ. The CDR3 is 16 amino acids. The ends lost 3 bases at V and 10 bases at J; junction bases unmatched: 12. The CDR3 DNA sequence: TGCGCCAGCAGCTCGACAGGGGCCCATAGCAACTCACCCCTCCACTTT. Translation: CASSSTGAHSNSPLHF.

This chain connects TRBV28 to TRBJ2-7; no reliable D call. V lost 6 bases and J lost 2, with 20 bases in between. The CDR3 runs 16 residues. CDR1 and CDR2 from the germline V gene are MDHEN and SYDVKM. CDR3 region: CASRFFVGDGTYEQYF. In DNA form, the CDR3 reads TGTGCCAGCAGGTTTTTCGTGGGCGACGGCACCTACGAGCAGTACTTC.

This chain joins TRBV28 and TRBJ1-2; D call uncertain. The V end was cut by 3 bases, the J end by 8 bases, with 7 bases between. Germline V gives CDR1 MDHEN, CDR2 SYDVKM. CDR3 length equals 11 residues. CDR3 loop: CASSFKEGYTF. The CDR3 DNA is TGTGCCAGCAGTTTTAAGGAGGGCTACACCTTC.

The chain has TRBV11-1 and TRBJ2-5, with a possible D match to TRBD2 (5 bases). Germline loops: CDR1 SGHAT, CDR2 FQDESV (reference sequence). The V end was cut by 4 bases, the J end by 1 base, with 13 bases between. The CDR3 runs to 15 residues. CDR3 in amino acids: CASSSYWEIQETQYF. In DNA, the CDR3 is TGTGCCAGCAGCTCATATTGGGAGATCCAAGAGACCCAGTACTTC. Based on the CDR3 plus reference TRBV11-1 and TRBJ2-5, the full variable domain is EAEVAQSPRYKITEKSQAVAFWCDPISGHATLYWYRQILGQGPELLVQFQDESVVDDSQLPKDRFSAERLKGVDSTLKIQPAELGDSAMYLCASSSYWEIQETQYFGPGTRLLVL.

This chain connects TRBV7-6 to TRBJ2-1; 12 bases map to TRBD2. This CDR3 contains 16 residues. Germline V gene data show CDR1 as SGHVS and CDR2 as FNYEAQ. V lost 5 bases to trimming and J lost 8 bases; unmatched junction nucleotides: 10. The CDR3 loop reads CASSHNTLAGGHEQFF. Written as DNA, the CDR3 is TGTGCCAGCAGCCATAATACACTAGCGGGGGGCCATGAGCAGTTCTTC.

There are a few counts of this clone. The chain uses TRBV18 and TRBJ1-5; D is unclear. The CDR3 sequence is 14 residues long. The V and J ends lost 0 bases and 9 bases respectively, with 12 bases between them. Germline loops: CDR1 KGHSH, CDR2 LQKENI. The CDR3 coding sequence is TGTGCCAGCTCACCACCGGCTTACATACGGCCCCAGCATTTT. It encodes CASSPPAYIRPQHF.

The chain joins TRBV14 to TRBJ2-6; D is perhaps TRBD2 (7 bases). The germline V and J ends were trimmed by 4 bases and 0 bases, with 22 bases remaining between them. Germline assignment: CDR1 SGHDN and CDR2 FVKESK. The CDR3 loop spans 20 amino acids. The CDR3 spells CASSLKSPGGRSSGANVLTF. The CDR3 DNA reads as TGTGCCAGCAGCCTTAAAAGCCCCGGGGGGCGAAGCTCTGGGGCCAACGTCCTGACTTTC.

The chain's CDR3 is CASSQAGFWGGPYEQYF. Written as DNA, the CDR3 is TGCGCCAGCAGCCAAGCGGGATTTTGGGGTGGGCCCTACGAGCAGTACTTC. The rearrangement uses TRBV4-1 and TRBJ2-7; D is possibly TRBD2 (5 bases). The CDR3 covers 17 residues. The germline V gene has CDR1 MGHRA and CDR2 YSYEKL. Between the trimmed V and J ends, which lost 1 base and 2 bases, there was a span of 18 bases.

V usage is TRBV27 and J usage is TRBJ2-3; 7 positions match TRBD2. The CDR3 is made up of 16 amino acids. Germline CDR1 and CDR2: MNHEY and SMNVEV (reference sequence). With V trimmed by 6 bases and J by 4 bases, 13 bases remained unmatched. The CDR3 sequence is CASRSHGGKDADTQYF. The CDR3 bases are TGTGCCAGCAGATCCCACGGGGGGAAAGATGCAGATACGCAGTATTTT.

The chain is built from TRBV5-6 and TRBJ1-2; 11 nucleotides agree with TRBD1. The length of the CDR3 is 16 residues. Germline V lookup: CDR1 SGHDT, CDR2 YYEEEE. V shed 0 bases and J 5 bases; nucleotides not matched to a gene: 6. CDR3 coding DNA: TGTGCCAGCAGCTTGGCCATGGGACAGGGGGGATATGGCTACACCTTC. It specifies CASSLAMGQGGYGYTF.

The rearrangement links TRBV12-1 to TRBJ2-1; the table's D gene call, TRBD2, was not cross checked with the DNA. TRBV12-1 is a documented pseudogene. The CDR3 spans 17 residues. The chain's CDR3 is CASSTRGTSGGFDEQFF. CDR3 in DNA: TGTGCCAGCAGTACCCGGGGGACTAGCGGGGGGTTCGATGAGCAGTTCTTC.

The chain links TRBV2 to TRBJ2-5, with a possible D match to TRBD1 (6 bases). V was clipped by 5 bases and J by 4 bases, with 11 bases between them. Per the germline V gene, CDR1 is SNHLY and CDR2 is FYNNEI. The CDR3 consists of 13 residues. The CDR3 reads CASSPGVVETQYF. CDR3 bases: TGTGCCAGCAGTCCAGGGGTAGTAGAGACCCAGTACTTC. Full variable domain (remainder filled in from reference TRBV2 and TRBJ2-5): EPEVTQTPSHQVTQMGQEVILRCVPISNHLYFYWYRQILGQKVEFLVSFYNNEISEKSEIFDDQFSVERPDGSNFTLKIRSTKLEDSAMYFCASSPGVVETQYFGPGTRLLVL.

This sequence joins TRBV7-2 and TRBJ1-1, with D uncertain. This CDR3 is built from 17 residues. CDR1 and CDR2 (germline): SGHTA, FQGNSA. Trimming took 2 bases from V and 2 from J, leaving 18 bases between them. This CDR3 reads CASSLKRAILTNTEAFF. In DNA form, the CDR3 reads TGTGCCAGCAGCTTAAAGAGGGCCATCCTGACAAACACTGAAGCTTTCTTT.

The rearrangement links TRBV28 to TRBJ1-2; 7 bases are a match to TRBD1. The CDR3 is 17 amino acids. The V gene end was trimmed by 2 bases and the J gene end by 1 base; junction bases not matched to a gene: 10. Germline lookup yields CDR1 MDHEN and CDR2 SYDVKM. Written as DNA, the CDR3 is TGTGCCAGCAGTTTAAGGGGGCCGGGACACCATAACTATGGCTACACCTTC. Protein product: CASSLRGPGHHNYGYTF.

The CDR3 here is CASSAHPDRAAEAFF. The CDR3 region has the DNA TGTGCCAGCAGCGCGCACCCGGACAGGGCGGCTGAAGCTTTCTTT. The V gene is TRBV27, the J gene TRBJ1-1; the match to TRBD1 covers 8 bases. V was pared by 6 bases and J by 6 bases, with 12 bases of the junction left unmatched. The germline gives CDR1 MNHEY, CDR2 SMNVEV (reference sequence). This CDR3 has 15 residues.

The chain is built from TRBV29-1 and TRBJ2-2, with no clear D. The CDR3 spans 14 residues. V lost 4 bases to trimming and J lost 0 bases, with 9 bases between them. Looked up from germline, CDR1 is SQVTM and CDR2 is ANQGSEA. The CDR3 loop is CSVGQRSNTGELFF. In DNA form, the CDR3 reads TGCAGCGTTGGCCAGCGCTCGAACACCGGGGAGCTGTTTTTT.

The chain carries TRBV7-8 and TRBJ2-3; 8 bases map to TRBD2. CDR1 is SGHVS and CDR2 is FQNEAQ in the germline V gene. The ends lost 4 bases at V and 2 bases at J; junction bases unmatched: 14. The length of the CDR3 is 18 residues. For the CDR3, the DNA is TGTGCCAGCAGCTCTCACTTGAAAGGACTAGCTGACACAGATACGCAGTATTTT. Residues: CASSSHLKGLADTDTQYF.

The chain is built from TRBV7-6 and TRBJ2-7; TRBD1 matches at 7 bases. Germline V gene lookup returns CDR1 SGHVS and CDR2 FNYEAQ. The CDR3 consists of 14 residues. V trimming: 1 base; J trimming: 4 bases; junction bases outside the gene matches: 4. The CDR3 DNA reads TGTGCCAGCAGCTTAGAGGACAGGAGGTACGAGCAGTACTTC. It yields the protein CASSLEDRRYEQYF.

The V call is TRBV18, the J call TRBJ1-3; D unresolved. The CDR3 has 16 amino acids. Trimming took off 4 bases at V and 0 bases at J, with 13 bases between the two ends. The germline CDR1 and CDR2 sequences are KGHSH and LQKENI. In nucleotides, the CDR3 is TGTGCCAGCTCACGTACGACTAACTCCTCTGGAAACACCATATATTTT. Translated: CASSRTTNSSGNTIYF.